The sample holds many counts of the clone carrying this TCR beta chain. The V gene lost 0 bases and the J gene lost 0 bases, with 3 bases spanning the gap. The CDR3 is 14 residues long. Germline V gene sequence: CDR1 MDHEN, CDR2 SYDVKM. This specimen comes from a study of regulatory T cells in long-lasting Graves disease. About the study: The study enrolled newly diagnosed Graves' patients on antithyroid drugs under 3 months.

Time point described: newly diagnosed GD, antithyroid drugs for less than 3 months. The authors made the TCR library using RNA they extracted from PBMCs. Arm-PCR of CDR3 regions and iRepertoire HTBI primers were used to build TCR beta libraries. As processed by the authors: Samples collectively showed more than 55 TRBV and approximately 15 TRBJ segments. TCRdb re-analysed the multiplex PCR reads in MiXCR, keeping a single row per CDR3 protein. For this entry, the V and J calls and clone size follow TCRdb and not the study's own pipeline. The repertoire consists of a few hundred thousand distinct CDR3 sequences, with less than 15% occurring once and the leading ten covering approximately 17%. In addition, the sample was reused for a study of T cells in Graves' hyperthyroidism and ophthalmopathy. That work contributes: Patients counted as stable if ophthalmopathy did not develop within 18 months.

The V and J genes are TRBV28 and TRBJ1-3; D unresolved. The sample was peripheral blood mononuclear cells (PBMCs), taken at new diagnosis, from a patient treated with antithyroid drugs. The receptor was derived from a woman aged 50 to 60 with Graves disease. CDR3 nucleotide sequence: TGTGCCAGCAGTTTATGGTCCTCTGGAAACACCATATATTTT. Translating it yields CASSLWSSGNTIYF.